This passage covers 5 T cell receptor beta chains from one sample sequenced in a study of T cells after yellow fever vaccination. TCRdb ran MiXCR on the 5' RACE reads and lists one entry per CDR3 protein. The sample lists 500,000 to 550,000 distinct CDR3 sequences, about a fifth occurring once. Sample: PBMCs, taken roughly 20 days after the first yellow fever vaccination. These receptors were obtained from a man aged 18 to 29 who received the YFV17D yellow fever vaccine.

The chain has TRBV29-1 and TRBJ1-5, with D possibly matching TRBD1 (6 bases). V dropped 7 bases and J dropped 5 bases, with 12 bases sitting between them. Germline V gene lookup returns CDR1 SQVTM and CDR2 ANQGSEA. The CDR3 length is 12 residues. The CDR3 region is CSAGQRDQPQHF. The CDR3, as DNA: TGCAGCGCTGGACAGCGAGATCAGCCCCAGCATTTT.

This clonotype showed up many times. As DNA, the CDR3 is TGCGCCAGCAGCTTGCAGGGACTCTCCGAAAACACTGAAGCTTTCTTT. It encodes CASSLQGLSENTEAFF. This sequence joins TRBV5-1 and TRBJ1-1, with a possible D match to TRBD1 (5 bases). The germline V gene has CDR1 SGHRS and CDR2 YFSETQ. Trimming cost V 1 base and J 2 bases, with 15 bases left between them. The CDR3 sequence is 16 residues long.

The chain carries TRBV7-9 and TRBJ2-1; D may be TRBD1 or TRBD2 (6 bases each). Trimming took 7 bases from V and 5 from J, leaving 15 bases between them. The CDR3 loop spans 14 amino acids. The germline gives CDR1 SEHNR, CDR2 FQNEAQ (reference sequence). The CDR3 here is CASNSRGEDNEQFF. CDR3 coding DNA: TGTGCCAGCAACTCGAGGGGGGAAGACAATGAGCAGTTCTTC.

The chain uses TRBV12-3 or TRBV12-4 and TRBJ1-5, with D perhaps TRBD1 (6 bases). V was pared by 1 base and J by 9 bases, with 16 bases between. The CDR3 spans 15 residues. As DNA, the CDR3 is TGTGCCAGCAGTTTAGGGTCTACAGGGTTTCGGCCCCAGCATTTT. This gives the protein CASSLGSTGFRPQHF.

The rearrangement uses TRBV20-1 and TRBJ2-7, with D unclear. Trimming removed 0 bases from V and 4 bases from J, with 10 bases in between. The germline gives CDR1 DFQATT, CDR2 SNEGSKA (reference sequence). CDR3 length: 13 residues. DNA for the CDR3: TGCAGTGCTAGAGATCCTAGGAGTTACGAGCAGTACGTC. Amino acids: CSARDPRSYEQYV.